Given below is one TCR beta chain in context. Its antigen is not yet known. The record has no base qualities; no much larger clone is one base away. The record originates from a study of PD-L1 blockade in urothelial cancer (TCRdb year 2017). Looking at the study overall: All patients started therapy around 2014 and received atezolizumab 1,200 mg intravenously every 3 weeks. Durable clinical benefit meant progression-free survival longer than 6 months, and TCR features were also tested against progression-free and overall survival. TCR sequencing covered pretreatment tumor samples and matched, serially collected peripheral blood taken before and after atezolizumab treatment. Under ten patients reached durable clinical benefit, while some 19 patients did not. About 90% of the roughly 29 patients were identified as males with urothelial cancer of bladder origin, and a prior smoking history was reported by 18 of 29 patients. Pretreatment blood TCR-seq was available for fewer than 30 patients, at least one posttreatment blood collection was obtained for about 24 patients, and tumor TCR-seq was available for about 24 patients. Somatic, immune and clinical correlates of response to PD-L1 blockade with atezolizumab in urothelial cancer were the focus of an exploratory multi-omic analysis. Blood samples were analyzed at 3 weeks after treatment start (second dose) and at 6 weeks after treatment start. An ECOG performance status of 0 or 1 was recorded for the patients, and 0 to 3 prior chemotherapy regimens had been received by the patients. Blood samples yielded a median of around 130,000 T cells and roughly 83,000 unique TCRs, with median clonality 0.080. In the same patients who had TCR sequencing, pretreatment tumors also underwent whole exome sequencing and RNA sequencing.

Synthetic TCR analog templates were spiked into each PCR to estimate absolute template abundance from read counts. The immunoSEQ assay was used to amplify TCRbeta CDR3 regions from genomic DNA with bias-controlled V and J gene primers. Sequencing of rearranged TCRbeta segments was done at approximately 20X coverage. Per the source publication's procedure: Sequencing errors were corrected by clustering and CDR3s were annotated against IMGT to assign V, D and J genes. Downstream analyses used only productive TCRbeta rearrangements, leaving out any out-of-frame or stop-codon sequences. Clonality was computed as one minus Shannon entropy normalized by the log of the number of unique productive sequences. Clones differing between time points or between blood and tumor were identified by Fisher's exact test with Benjamini-Hochberg correction at adjusted p below 0.01. TCRdb retrieved this table from immuneACCESS and kept in-frame rearrangements only. Not all clones are present; in checked studies, unresolved V genes account for under half, and no reason is known for the remainder. The DNA was the basis for D and trimming; V, J and clone size are from that table. The sample data list about 45,000 clones, and around 88% of these were observed just once. Of the sample, almost 4% is held by the ten largest clones.

A total of 29 patients with locally advanced or metastatic urothelial carcinoma, treated at Memorial Sloan Kettering on a trial protocol, made up the cohort. Peripheral blood mononuclear cells were collected from each patient pretreatment and during treatment, giving between 1 and 8 total time points per patient. The Qiagen DNeasy Blood extraction kit was used to purify genomic DNA from total PBMCs and from tumor samples. Collected pretreatment and during treatment, PBMCs were isolated and stored as previously described. The paper as a whole reports these results and caveats: A pretreatment peripheral blood TCR clonality below the median was linked to improved progression-free and overall survival. Because of the small sample size (n of about 29) and the many exploratory analyses performed, the results are intended to be regarded as hypothesis-generating. Among patients with durable benefit, tumor-associated TCR clones showed greater expansion in peripheral blood 3 weeks after treatment started (n ≈ 20, p = 0.022).

Inclusive of the bounding cysteine and phenylalanine, the CDR3 is 21 residues long. Only the CDR3 part of the read is kept: 63 bases, read in frame from the first base. Via the germline V gene, CDR1 is SGHDN and CDR2 FVKESK. V is trimmed back by 0 bases and J by 8 bases, and the junction contains 20 bases that no gene match accounts for. The chain is encoded by TRBV14 joined to TRBJ2-1; 12 central nucleotides agree with TRBD2. The starting material was PBMCs, obtained around atezolizumab (anti-PD-L1) treatment. The receptor was isolated from a man older than 75 with urothelial cancer. The CDR3 reads as follows: CASSQDRGLAGYTLGFDEQFF. The sequenced DNA is TGTGCCAGCAGCCAAGATAGGGGACTAGCGGGTTACACCCTGGGTTTCGATGAGCAGTTCTTC.